Below are 32 T cell receptor beta chains sequenced from a single sample in a study of blood T cell repertoires in COVID-19 (dated by TCRdb to between 2020 and 2021). Receptor libraries were prepared by the immunoSEQ multiplex PCR assay. This is the immuneACCESS table as TCRdb keeps it, with only in-frame sequences that have V and J called. A part of the clones is gone; compared with another copy, unresolved V genes explain less than half, and the rest is unexplained. Present in this sample are approximately 250,000 clones, around 90% of which were seen just once. Jointly, the top ten make up 2% to 2.5% of the sample. The sequenced material came from PBMCs or T cells enriched from blood (not recorded which). These receptors originate from a woman aged 55-69 years in a cohort exposed to, infected with or recovered from COVID-19 (not recorded which).

J is TRBJ2-1 and V is TRBV19, with 10 bases matching TRBD2. The trim removed 5 bases at V and 2 bases at J, leaving 9 bases unmatched. Germline V gene lookup returns CDR1 LNHDA and CDR2 SQIVND (reference sequence). The CDR3 runs 17 residues. CDR3 coding DNA: TGTGCCAGTAGTCCTCGGGGGACTAGCGCAACCTACAATGAGCAGTTCTTC. Translating gives CASSPRGTSATYNEQFF.

DNA for the CDR3: TGTGCCAGCAGTTTAGGTGATAGAATTAATAGGAACACTGAAGCTTTCTTT. Translated, it gives CASSLGDRINRNTEAFF. V usage is TRBV28 and J usage is TRBJ1-1, with no clear D. Looked up from germline, CDR1 is MDHEN and CDR2 is SYDVKM. Trimming removed 2 bases from V and 1 base from J, with 17 bases in between. The CDR3 spans 17 residues.

The chain has TRBV11-2 and TRBJ1-4, with D tentatively TRBD1 (5 bases). The CDR3 has 16 residues. V dropped 10 bases and J dropped 3 bases, with 21 bases sitting between them. Germline CDR1 SGHAT, CDR2 FQNNGV. The CDR3 loop is CATTEEGLAANEKLFF. In DNA, the CDR3 is TGTGCCACCACCGAGGAGGGGCTGGCGGCTAATGAAAAACTGTTTTTT.

J is TRBJ1-2 and V is TRBV28; the match to TRBD1 covers 8 bases. The germline CDR1 and CDR2 sequences are MDHEN and SYDVKM. V dropped 4 bases and J dropped 13; count of bases not matched to a gene: 8. This CDR3 comprises 12 residues. CDR3 DNA: TGTGCCAGCAGTTCCTGGACAGGGAGCTGCACCTTC. It codes for CASSSWTGSCTF.

The chain employs TRBV7-2 and TRBJ2-7, with 10 bases aligning to TRBD2. With V trimmed by 2 bases and J by 6 bases, 7 bases remained unmatched. Germline CDR1 and CDR2: SGHTA and FQGNSA. The CDR3 consists of 15 residues. The CDR3 region is CASSLLSSGSGEQYF. The CDR3 DNA sequence: TGTGCCAGCAGCTTACTATCTAGCGGGAGTGGCGAGCAGTACTTC. Full variable domain (missing parts from reference TRBV7-2 and TRBJ2-7): GAGVSQSPSNKVTEKGKDVELRCDPISGHTALYWYRQSLGQGLEFLIYFQGNSAPDKSGLPSDRFSAERTGGSVSTLTIQRTQQEDSAVYLCASSLLSSGSGEQYFGPGTRLTVT.

The count of this clone is one. This chain joins TRBV2 and TRBJ2-7; a possible D gene is TRBD1 (6 bases). This CDR3 region has 13 residues. V gave up 7 bases and J gave up 2 bases, with 12 bases separating them. Germline lookup yields CDR1 SNHLY and CDR2 FYNNEI. The CDR3 bases are TGTGCCAGCAATACCAGGGGTCCCTACGAGCAGTACTTC. It encodes CASNTRGPYEQYF.

This chain links TRBV11-2 with TRBJ2-1; 12 nucleotides match TRBD2. The CDR3 sequence is 19 residues long. V gave up 5 bases and J gave up 9 bases; unmatched junction bases: 20. Germline CDR1 SGHAT, CDR2 FQNNGV. CDR3 region: CASSQRTSGIVRGYVEQFF. In nucleotides, the CDR3 is TGTGCCAGCAGCCAAAGGACTAGCGGGATAGTAAGGGGTTACGTTGAGCAGTTCTTC.

This chain's CDR3 is CASSLRGGIHEQYF. The CDR3 DNA reads TGCGCCAGCAGCCTGAGAGGGGGCATACACGAGCAGTACTTC. The genes are TRBV5-1 and TRBJ2-7; 7 positions match TRBD1. CDR1 SGHRS and CDR2 YFSETQ come from the germline V gene. This CDR3 contains 14 residues. J lost 5 bases, V lost 4 bases, and 9 bases had no gene match.

This clone showed up just once. V and J are TRBV30 and TRBJ1-4; D is unclear. This CDR3 comprises 16 residues. CDR1 is GTSNPN, CDR2 SVGIG, per germline (reference sequence). Trimming shortened V by 0 bases and J by 0 bases, and 11 bases separated the two germline ends. CDR3 sequence: CAWSVRLGATNEKLFF. The CDR3 DNA is TGTGCCTGGAGTGTTCGGTTGGGCGCAACTAATGAAAAACTGTTTTTT.

The V call is TRBV27, the J call TRBJ1-2; D unresolved. The CDR3 is 13 residues long. Germline CDR1 and CDR2: MNHEY and SMNVEV (reference sequence). Trimming cost V 2 bases and J 1 base, with 5 bases left between them. The CDR3 nucleotides read TGTGCCAGCAGTTTAGAGGGTAACTATGGCTACACCTTC. Translating it yields CASSLEGNYGYTF.

The CDR3 reads CASSRPGQGATGELFF. The DNA of the CDR3 is TGTGCCAGCAGCCGACCGGGACAGGGGGCAACCGGGGAGCTGTTTTTT. The chain has TRBV14 and TRBJ2-2, with 12 bases fitting TRBD1. Germline CDR1 is SGHDN and CDR2 is FVKESK. This CDR3 has 16 amino acids. The V and J ends lost 4 bases and 5 bases, in that order; junction bases with no gene match: 5.

The chain links TRBV11-2 to TRBJ1-6; 7 nucleotides agree with TRBD1. J gave up 6 bases and V 3 bases, and 5 bases lay outside the gene matches. From germline, CDR1 is SGHAT and CDR2 FQNNGV. This CDR3 spans 15 amino acids. CDR3 loop: CASSFPGTVNSPLHF. The CDR3 nucleotides read TGTGCCAGCAGCTTCCCCGGGACAGTTAATTCACCCCTCCACTTT.

V gene TRBV3-1 (or the pseudogene TRBV3-2) combines with J gene TRBJ2-1, with 7 bases identical to TRBD2. Per germline, CDR1 LGHDT and CDR2 YNNKEL (reference sequence). Trimming cost V 6 bases and J 9 bases; bases outside gene matches: 11. The CDR3 has 14 residues. This chain's CDR3 is CASREGGSGSEQFF. Written as DNA, the CDR3 is TGTGCCAGCAGAGAAGGCGGGAGTGGGAGTGAGCAGTTCTTC.

The J gene is TRBJ2-3, the V gene TRBV4-2; tentatively, D is TRBD2 (7 bases). Germline values: CDR1 LGHNA, CDR2 YNFKEQ. The CDR3 is 17 amino acids. Trimming removed 0 bases at V and 6 bases at J, with 19 bases between. The CDR3 reads CASSQDGGRGSPDTQYF. The DNA of the CDR3 is TGTGCCAGCAGCCAAGACGGGGGCCGCGGGAGCCCCGATACGCAGTATTTT.

This rearrangement joins TRBV28 to TRBJ2-3; D is undetermined. Germline CDR1 and CDR2: MDHEN and SYDVKM. This CDR3 comprises 13 residues. Trimming took 4 bases from V and 2 from J, leaving 7 bases between them. The CDR3 DNA reads TGTGCCAGCAGTTCCTCTTTCACAGATACGCAGTATTTT. Translation: CASSSSFTDTQYF.

The table lists this clone with a count of one. The gene calls are TRBV25-1 and TRBJ2-1, with 11 bases that match TRBD2. The CDR3 is 15 amino acids. In germline, CDR1 is MGHDK, CDR2 SYGVNS. V dropped 4 bases and J dropped 3; count of bases not matched to a gene: 2. The CDR3 spells CASSATSGGYNEQFF. The CDR3 DNA reads as TGTGCCAGCAGTGCCACTAGCGGGGGCTACAATGAGCAGTTCTTC.

This chain links TRBV30 with TRBJ2-7; 10 positions agree with TRBD1. V was pared by 3 bases and J by 6 bases, with 5 bases of the junction left unmatched. The germline V gene has CDR1 GTSNPN and CDR2 SVGIG (reference sequence). CDR3 length equals 13 residues. The CDR3 coding sequence is TGTGCCTGGAGCCGGGACAGGGGAAGCGAGCAGTACTTC. It codes for CAWSRDRGSEQYF.

A single count supports this clone. The chain couples TRBV6-2 or TRBV6-3 to TRBJ1-5; tentatively, D is TRBD1 (6 bases). The CDR3 loop spans 19 amino acids. Germline V gene lookup returns CDR1 MNHEY and CDR2 SVGEGT. The V gene lost 1 base and the J gene lost 2 bases, with 21 bases spanning the gap. The CDR3 DNA follows: TGTGCCAGCAGTTACTGGGACGCTCACAGGGCTGTGGGCAATCAGCCCCAGCATTTT. This translates into CASSYWDAHRAVGNQPQHF.

This clone appeared a few times. The rearrangement joins TRBV4-1 to TRBJ1-2; a weak D match, TRBD1 (5 bases). The V gene lost 2 bases and the J gene lost 5 bases, with 15 bases spanning the gap. The CDR3 covers 15 residues. The germline V gene encodes CDR1 MGHRA and CDR2 YSYEKL. The CDR3 DNA is TGCGCCAGCAGCCAACCCGACAGACCCTTATATGGCTACACCTTC. It encodes CASSQPDRPLYGYTF.

V usage is TRBV19 and J usage is TRBJ2-1; the match to TRBD1 covers 9 bases. V shed 4 bases, J shed 8 bases, and the junction held 12 bases outside the gene matches. This CDR3 has 16 amino acids. Germline V CDR1 and CDR2: LNHDA, SQIVND (reference sequence). CDR3 sequence (DNA): TGTGCCAGTAGTAAAACAGGGGGCGGGTTCTTCGATGAGCAGTTCTTC. Translation: CASSKTGGGFFDEQFF. Full variable domain (outside the CDR3, taken from reference TRBV19 and TRBJ2-1): DGGITQSPKYLFRKEGQNVTLSCEQNLNHDAMYWYRQDPGQGLRLIYYSQIVNDFQKGDIAEGYSVSREKKESFPLTVTSAQKNPTAFYLCASSKTGGGFFDEQFFGPGTRLTVL.

The V gene is TRBV2, the J gene TRBJ2-7; D call uncertain. CDR1 and CDR2 (germline): SNHLY, FYNNEI. Trimming left V 3 bases short and J 4 bases short, with 10 bases between. There are 13 residues in the CDR3. The CDR3 DNA reads TGTGCCAGCAGTGAGAGGATAGGTTACGAGCAGTACTTC. It yields the protein CASSERIGYEQYF. Based on the CDR3 plus reference TRBV2 and TRBJ2-7, the full variable domain is EPEVTQTPSHQVTQMGQEVILRCVPISNHLYFYWYRQILGQKVEFLVSFYNNEISEKSEIFDDQFSVERPDGSNFTLKIRSTKLEDSAMYFCASSERIGYEQYFGPGTRLTVT.

This clone was seen just once. This chain links TRBV12-3 or TRBV12-4 with TRBJ1-2; D uncertain. This CDR3 spans 11 amino acids. The germline V and J ends were trimmed by 3 bases and 8 bases, with 7 bases remaining between them. CDR3 loop: CASSFGVGYTF. The CDR3 nucleotides are TGTGCCAGCAGTTTCGGGGTCGGCTACACCTTC.

The chain combines TRBV28 with TRBJ2-1; no clear D gene. CDR3 length: 11 amino acids. Germline CDR1 and CDR2: MDHEN and SYDVKM. V was shortened by 1 base and J by 10 bases, with 5 bases between the two germline ends. DNA of the CDR3: TGTGCCAGCAGTTTATTCGGGGAGCAGTTCTTC. This encodes CASSLFGEQFF. The variable domain in full, with the rest retrieved from reference TRBV28 and TRBJ2-1, is DVKVTQSSRYLVKRTGEKVFLECVQDMDHENMFWYRQDPGLGLRLIYFSYDVKMKEKGDIPEGYSVSREKKERFSLILESASTNQTSMYLCASSLFGEQFFGPGTRLTVL.

This clone was detected only once. The chain has TRBV6-5 and TRBJ1-6; maybe TRBD1 (5 bases). The length of the CDR3 is 14 residues. V lost 5 bases and J lost 7, with 12 bases in between. The V gene's germline CDR1 is MNHEY and CDR2 SVGAGI. CDR3 loop: CASSTRRGNSPLHF. The CDR3, as DNA: TGTGCCAGCAGTACAAGACGGGGGAATTCACCCCTCCACTTT.

J is TRBJ1-1 and V is TRBV2; the D gene is possibly TRBD1 (5 bases). Deletions cut 4 bases from V and 1 base from J, with 7 bases between. The germline gives CDR1 SNHLY, CDR2 FYNNEI. This CDR3 has 13 residues. In DNA form, the CDR3 reads TGTGCCAGCAGTGCCCAGGGGAACACTGAAGCTTTCTTT. Translating gives CASSAQGNTEAFF.

In this sample, this clone turned up once. CDR3: CASSQDVPTRGTSGRAYNEQFF. Here the CDR3 DNA reads TGCGCCAGCAGCCAAGATGTCCCCACGAGGGGTACTAGCGGGAGGGCCTACAATGAGCAGTTCTTC. J is TRBJ2-1 and V is TRBV4-3, with 13 bases fitting TRBD2. J was trimmed by 2 bases and V by 0 bases; bases with no gene match: 16. The CDR3 is 22 residues long. Germline CDR1 and CDR2: LGHNA and YSLEER.

This clone has just one count. The CDR3: CASSQVTGTDTQYF. DNA for the CDR3: TGCGCCAGCAGCCAAGTGACGGGGACAGATACGCAGTATTTT. The chain carries TRBV4-1 and TRBJ2-3, with D maybe TRBD2 (5 bases). The CDR3 has 14 amino acids. Trimming pared 1 base from V and 3 bases from J, leaving 8 bases between. Looked up from germline, CDR1 is MGHRA and CDR2 is YSYEKL.

This clone was found a few times. The gene calls are TRBV28 and TRBJ2-7; 12 bases match TRBD2. The CDR3 is made up of 15 amino acids. Germline loops: CDR1 MDHEN, CDR2 SYDVKM. V lost 3 bases and J lost 4; bases outside the gene matches: 4. The CDR3 coding sequence is TGTGCCAGCAGTTTTTCGCTAGCGGGAGGGTACGAGCAGTACTTC. Protein product: CASSFSLAGGYEQYF.

CDR3 bases: TGTGCCAGCAGAGACAACAGGGGGCTTAAAAACACCGGGGAGCTGTTTTTT. Its translation: CASRDNRGLKNTGELFF. V gene TRBV7-2 combines with J gene TRBJ2-2, with TRBD1 identical over 9 bases. The V gene end was trimmed by 6 bases and the J gene end by 2 bases; junction bases not matched to a gene: 10. This CDR3 spans 17 amino acids. CDR1 is SGHTA, CDR2 FQGNSA, per germline.

J is TRBJ2-7 and V is TRBV7-9, with 10 bases that match TRBD2. V lost 6 bases and J lost 5; bases outside the gene matches: 10. The V gene's germline CDR1 is SEHNR and CDR2 FQNEAQ (reference sequence). This CDR3 has 15 amino acids. CDR3 protein: CASSLPGLAINEQYF. As DNA, the CDR3 is TGTGCCAGCAGTTTACCGGGACTAGCGATAAACGAGCAGTACTTC.

V and J are TRBV9 and TRBJ2-1; 11 nucleotides line up with TRBD2. This CDR3 region has 15 residues. Germline V CDR1 and CDR2: SGDLS, YYNGEE. Trimming cost V 0 bases and J 10 bases; bases outside gene matches: 6. This CDR3 is CASSVEGTSGSEQFF. For the CDR3, the DNA is TGTGCCAGCAGCGTAGAAGGGACTAGCGGTAGCGAGCAGTTCTTC.

The V call is TRBV14, the J call TRBJ1-6; the D is unclear. Germline assignment: CDR1 SGHDN and CDR2 FVKESK. With 4 bases removed from V and 13 bases from J, the gap between germline ends came to 17 bases. This CDR3 spans 14 amino acids. The CDR3 coding sequence is TGTGCCAGCAGCCCCCGAGGATCAAAGAGTCCCCTCCACTTT. As protein: CASSPRGSKSPLHF.